The rows below give T cell receptor beta chains drawn from one sample of a study of cytomegalovirus exposure and HLA in healthy donors. Profiling relied on immunoSEQ multiplex PCR, and the TCRdb table lists in-frame clones only, not all of them. This sample's clone table lists around 210,000 clones. The sequenced sample was PBMCs. The receptors were gathered from a woman younger than 45 in good health and CMV-seropositive. Each CDR3 is given without its conserved first and last residue. Each record gives: V gene, CDR3 protein.

>TRBV19
ASTNRGDQETQY
>TRBV28
ASTDDRGTEAF
>TRBV30
AWSTDRNTIY
>TRBV5-4
ASSLGGTERGRTETQY
>TRBV7-2
ASRSGGSDEKLF
>TRBV5-1
ASGFQQGSTYEQY
>TRBV2
ASQEKSSYNEQF
>TRBV19
ATKIGVMNTEAF
>TRBV7-2
ASSLGGRLSYEQY
>TRBV5-1
ASSLDRLYGYT